These 26 T cell receptor beta chains came from one sample sequenced in a study of T cell clonotyping in hematopoietic cell transplantation. Time point noted: recipient sample about 28 days before transplant, after cytoreduction. The assay was immunoSEQ multiplex PCR, and TCRdb's table has in-frame clones only and misses some. The sample holds some 7,000 clones, about 86% seen once. The sequenced sample was peripheral blood mononuclear cells, obtained before stem cell transplant. These receptors all come from a man younger than 45 with acute myeloid leukemia. Some clones in this sample may be carry-over from other donors' samples.

The chain joins TRBV28 to TRBJ2-5; unclear D gene. The DNA end is a closer match to TRBJ2-7, so the J assignment may be wrong. CDR1 MDHEN and CDR2 SYDVKM come from the germline V gene. The CDR3 covers 12 residues. The CDR3: CASSFGRHEQYF. DNA for the CDR3: TGTGCCAGCAGTTTTGGTCGGCACGAGCAGTACTTC.

By sample fraction, this clone is medium-sized. The chain combines TRBV19 with TRBJ1-6, with 7 bases fitting TRBD1. Germline-derived CDR1 and CDR2 are LNHDA and SQIVND (reference sequence). The CDR3 covers 15 residues. The trim removed 3 bases at V and 5 bases at J, leaving 4 bases unmatched. This CDR3 reads CASSIRDSDNSPLHF. DNA for the CDR3: TGTGCCAGTAGTATCCGGGACAGTGATAATTCACCCCTCCACTTT. Complete variable domain (other parts from reference TRBV19 and TRBJ1-6): DGGITQSPKYLFRKEGQNVTLSCEQNLNHDAMYWYRQDPGQGLRLIYYSQIVNDFQKGDIAEGYSVSREKKESFPLTVTSAQKNPTAFYLCASSIRDSDNSPLHFGNGTRLTVT.

V usage is TRBV6-1 and J usage is TRBJ2-1; TRBD1 is a possible D gene (7 bases). The CDR3 is 15 residues long. Trimming stripped 7 bases from V and 4 bases from J, with 17 bases between. Per the germline V gene, CDR1 is MNHNS and CDR2 is SASEGT. The CDR3 DNA reads as TGTGCCAGCACCCGGACAGGAGGGGTTTACAATGAGCAGTTCTTC. Translated, it gives CASTRTGGVYNEQFF.

The V call is TRBV5-4, the J call TRBJ2-7; D might be TRBD1 (6 bases). Trimming took 0 bases from V and 2 from J, leaving 9 bases between them. Germline CDR1 is SGHNT and CDR2 is YYREEE (reference sequence). The CDR3 covers 14 residues. Here the CDR3 reads CASSLEDSAYEQYF. CDR3 coding DNA: TGTGCCAGCAGCTTGGAGGACAGTGCCTACGAGCAGTACTTC.

The chain carries TRBV6-5 and TRBJ2-1, with 8 bases lining up with TRBD1. Germline lookup yields CDR1 MNHEY and CDR2 SVGAGI. V trimming: 2 bases; J trimming: 9 bases; junction bases outside the gene matches: 12. The CDR3 contains 16 residues. The CDR3 coding sequence is TGTGCCAGCAGTTACCCCCGACAGGGGTATCTAGGTGAGCAGTTCTTC. It specifies CASSYPRQGYLGEQFF.

CDR3 coding DNA: TGCGCCAGCAAACGATACCGGGACCGATACACCGGGGAGCTGTTTTTT. Its translation is CASKRYRDRYTGELFF. This rearrangement joins TRBV23-1 to TRBJ2-2; the D gene could be TRBD1 or TRBD2 (5 bases each). TRBV23-1 is treated as an ORF (open reading frame) with a function not yet certain. The length of the CDR3 is 16 residues. Trimming removed 7 bases at V and 3 bases at J, with 18 bases between.

This rearrangement joins TRBV6-4 to TRBJ1-3; D call uncertain. This CDR3 has 15 amino acids. Germline CDR1 MRHNA, CDR2 SNTAGT. With 3 bases removed from V and 1 base from J, the gap between germline ends came to 10 bases. In DNA, the CDR3 is TGTGCCAGCAGTGAGTCGGCGGGGTCTGGAAACACCATATATTTT. It specifies CASSESAGSGNTIYF.

V usage is TRBV9 and J usage is TRBJ1-2; D may be TRBD1 (6 bases). Germline loops: CDR1 SGDLS, CDR2 YYNGEE. CDR3 size: 16 residues. V lost 4 bases and J 1 base, leaving 17 bases between the germline ends. This CDR3 is CASSPHGGGSNYGYTF. The CDR3 bases are TGTGCCAGCAGCCCGCACGGAGGGGGGAGTAACTATGGCTACACCTTC.

The chain employs TRBV5-1 and TRBJ1-2; no clear D gene. V was clipped by 0 bases and J by 8 bases, with 14 bases between them. This CDR3 comprises 14 residues. CDR1 and CDR2 from the germline V gene are SGHRS and YFSETQ. The DNA for the CDR3 is TGCGCCAGCAGCTTGGACCGGACTTTGGGGGGCTACACCTTC. It translates to CASSLDRTLGGYTF.

The chain is built from TRBV9 and TRBJ2-7, with D possibly being TRBD1 (6 bases). Germline CDR1 reads SGDLS; CDR2 reads YYNGEE. This CDR3 spans 11 amino acids. Between the trimmed V and J ends, which lost 3 bases and 7 bases, there was a span of 8 bases. The CDR3 protein is CASSAGTEQYF. Here the CDR3 DNA reads TGTGCCAGCAGCGCTGGGACAGAGCAGTACTTC.

The chain employs TRBV2 and TRBJ1-5; a weak D match, TRBD1 (5 bases). CDR1 and CDR2 from the germline V gene are SNHLY and FYNNEI. V was pared by 3 bases and J by 4 bases, with 7 bases between. CDR3 length: 13 residues. In DNA, the CDR3 is TGTGCCAGCAGTGACGGGGGGAATCAGCCCCAGCATTTT. It encodes CASSDGGNQPQHF. The complete variable domain, with remaining parts taken from reference TRBV2 and TRBJ1-5, reads EPEVTQTPSHQVTQMGQEVILRCVPISNHLYFYWYRQILGQKVEFLVSFYNNEISEKSEIFDDQFSVERPDGSNFTLKIRSTKLEDSAMYFCASSDGGNQPQHFGDGTRLSIL.

The chain employs TRBV5-1 and TRBJ1-1; 7 nucleotides agree with TRBD1. Germline V gene lookup returns CDR1 SGHRS and CDR2 YFSETQ. CDR3 length: 14 amino acids. V shed 0 bases and J 1 base; nucleotides not matched to a gene: 0. CDR3 region: CASSLAGGNTEAFF. The DNA for the CDR3 is TGCGCCAGCAGCTTGGCAGGGGGGAACACTGAAGCTTTCTTT.

This clone was detected once. The gene calls are TRBV7-2 and TRBJ2-1, with 7 bases lining up with TRBD2. Germline values: CDR1 SGHTA, CDR2 FQGNSA. CDR3 length: 16 amino acids. The junction had 11 bases not matched to a gene; V was cut back by 5 bases and J by 4 bases. CDR3 nucleotide sequence: TGTGCCAGCAGCCGATTCACTAGCGCTAAATACAATGAGCAGTTCTTC. It is translated as CASSRFTSAKYNEQFF.

The genes are TRBV11-3 and TRBJ1-2, with D possibly matching TRBD1 (6 bases). The CDR3 has 12 residues. Germline values: CDR1 SGHNT, CDR2 YENEEA. The ends were cut back, 10 bases at V and 4 bases at J, with 13 bases in the middle. CDR3 DNA: TGTGCCACCAACGACAGGTTCTATGGCTACACCTTC. The encoded protein is CATNDRFYGYTF. Combining the CDR3 with reference TRBV11-3 and TRBJ1-2 gives the whole variable domain EAGVVQSPRYKIIEKKQPVAFWCNPISGHNTLYWYLQNLGQGPELLIRYENEEAVDDSQLPKDRFSAERLKGVDSTLKIQPAELGDSAVYLCATNDRFYGYTFGSGTRLTVV.

This chain's CDR3 is CATSTDPDSVPFTIYF. CDR3 coding DNA: TGTGCCACCAGCACAGACCCGGACAGCGTCCCGTTCACCATATATTTT. The rearrangement joins TRBV15 to TRBJ1-3, with D tentatively TRBD1 (6 bases). V was clipped by 4 bases and J by 9 bases, with 22 bases between them. Germline CDR1 is LNHNV and CDR2 is YYDKDF (reference sequence). This CDR3 is built from 16 residues.

V and J are TRBV28 and TRBJ1-1; D is unresolved. Germline CDR1 is MDHEN and CDR2 is SYDVKM. Between the trimmed V and J ends, which lost 1 base and 11 bases, there was a span of 14 bases. The CDR3 covers 13 residues. The CDR3 is CASSLSGLAWAFF. The CDR3 region has the DNA TGTGCCAGCAGTTTATCTGGGTTGGCCTGGGCTTTCTTT.

The genes are TRBV30 and TRBJ2-5, with D possibly called TRBD1 or TRBD2 (6 bases each). Trimming left V 2 bases short and J 4 bases short, with 14 bases between. Germline values: CDR1 GTSNPN, CDR2 SVGIG (reference sequence). The CDR3 runs 14 residues. The CDR3 here is CAWSSGGGGETQYF. In nucleotides, the CDR3 is TGTGCCTGGAGTTCTGGCGGAGGGGGAGAGACCCAGTACTTC.

This sequence joins TRBV5-1 and TRBJ2-2; the D gene is possibly TRBD2 (5 bases). V lost 6 bases to trimming and J lost 1 base, with 10 bases between them. Germline-derived CDR1 and CDR2 are SGHRS and YFSETQ. This CDR3 spans 14 amino acids. CDR3 protein: CASIPGRNTGELFF. CDR3 nucleotides: TGCGCCAGCATCCCTGGGAGGAACACCGGGGAGCTGTTTTTT.

The chain couples TRBV7-9 to TRBJ1-2; 8 bases are a match to TRBD1. Trimming removed 5 bases from V and 8 bases from J; junction bases left unmatched: 7. The V gene's germline CDR1 is SEHNR and CDR2 FQNEAQ (reference sequence). CDR3 length equals 13 residues. CDR3 coding DNA: TGTGCCAGCAGCGGACAGGGAACGGGAGGCTACACCTTC. The encoded protein is CASSGQGTGGYTF. The complete variable domain, with remaining parts taken from reference TRBV7-9 and TRBJ1-2, reads DTGVSQNPRHKITKRGQNVTFRCDPISEHNRLYWYRQTLGQGPEFLTYFQNEAQLEKSRLLSDRFSAERPKGSFSTLEIQRTEQGDSAMYLCASSGQGTGGYTFGSGTRLTVV.

The CDR3: CAAGQGRHTEAFF. The CDR3 DNA reads as TGTGCCGCAGGACAGGGGAGACACACTGAAGCTTTCTTT. The V and J genes are TRBV27 and TRBJ1-1; 9 bases line up with TRBD1. This CDR3 has 13 amino acids. CDR1 and CDR2 from the germline V gene are MNHEY and SMNVEV (reference sequence). The trim removed 11 bases at V and 3 bases at J, leaving 7 bases unmatched.

This clone appeared a single time. The gene calls are TRBV29-1 and TRBJ2-3; 8 bases match TRBD2. The germline V gene encodes CDR1 SQVTM and CDR2 ANQGSEA. The V gene end was trimmed by 8 bases and the J gene end by 0 bases; junction bases not matched to a gene: 4. The CDR3 is 13 amino acids. CDR3 residues: CSHGGDSTDTQYF. The CDR3 DNA reads TGCAGCCACGGGGGGGACAGCACAGATACGCAGTATTTT.

The chain recombines TRBV7-2 with TRBJ1-2, with unresolved D. The CDR3 covers 14 residues. Germline CDR1 is SGHTA and CDR2 is FQGNSA. V was clipped by 0 bases and J by 1 base, with 6 bases between them. The CDR3, as DNA: TGTGCCAGCAGCTTAGCGCACCGTAACTATGGCTACACCTTC. Amino acids: CASSLAHRNYGYTF.

CDR3 bases: TGTGCCAGCAGCCAAGACTCTGTGAAGCAGACCCAGTACTTC. It specifies CASSQDSVKQTQYF. The chain uses TRBV14 and TRBJ2-5; D remains ambiguous. The germline V and J ends were trimmed by 0 bases and 6 bases, with 11 bases remaining between them. There are 14 residues in the CDR3. In germline, CDR1 is SGHDN, CDR2 FVKESK.

This clone was detected a few times. The chain joins TRBV18 to TRBJ1-6, with unresolved D. CDR1 KGHSH and CDR2 LQKENI come from the germline V gene. There are 15 residues in the CDR3. V was shortened by 2 bases and J by 8 bases, with 13 bases between the two germline ends. The CDR3 loop is CASSPGVRSDSPLHF. CDR3 coding DNA: TGTGCCAGCTCACCAGGGGTAAGGAGTGATTCACCCCTCCACTTT.

The chain carries TRBV11-1 and TRBJ2-3, with D unresolved. CDR1 and CDR2 (germline): SGHAT, FQDESV (reference sequence). The V end lost 1 base, the J end lost 6 bases, and 11 bases lay between the germline ends. The CDR3 consists of 14 residues. This chain's CDR3 is CASSLGPFADTQYF. DNA for the CDR3: TGTGCCAGCAGCTTAGGACCCTTCGCGGATACGCAGTATTTT.

The chain combines TRBV27 with TRBJ2-5, with D perhaps TRBD2 (6 bases). V lost 6 bases and J 5 bases, leaving 22 bases between the germline ends. Germline-derived CDR1 and CDR2 are MNHEY and SMNVEV (reference sequence). The CDR3 runs to 16 residues. CDR3 in amino acids: CASRRTRILASETQYF. The CDR3 DNA sequence: TGTGCCAGCAGACGTACCCGGATCCTAGCGTCCGAGACCCAGTACTTC.